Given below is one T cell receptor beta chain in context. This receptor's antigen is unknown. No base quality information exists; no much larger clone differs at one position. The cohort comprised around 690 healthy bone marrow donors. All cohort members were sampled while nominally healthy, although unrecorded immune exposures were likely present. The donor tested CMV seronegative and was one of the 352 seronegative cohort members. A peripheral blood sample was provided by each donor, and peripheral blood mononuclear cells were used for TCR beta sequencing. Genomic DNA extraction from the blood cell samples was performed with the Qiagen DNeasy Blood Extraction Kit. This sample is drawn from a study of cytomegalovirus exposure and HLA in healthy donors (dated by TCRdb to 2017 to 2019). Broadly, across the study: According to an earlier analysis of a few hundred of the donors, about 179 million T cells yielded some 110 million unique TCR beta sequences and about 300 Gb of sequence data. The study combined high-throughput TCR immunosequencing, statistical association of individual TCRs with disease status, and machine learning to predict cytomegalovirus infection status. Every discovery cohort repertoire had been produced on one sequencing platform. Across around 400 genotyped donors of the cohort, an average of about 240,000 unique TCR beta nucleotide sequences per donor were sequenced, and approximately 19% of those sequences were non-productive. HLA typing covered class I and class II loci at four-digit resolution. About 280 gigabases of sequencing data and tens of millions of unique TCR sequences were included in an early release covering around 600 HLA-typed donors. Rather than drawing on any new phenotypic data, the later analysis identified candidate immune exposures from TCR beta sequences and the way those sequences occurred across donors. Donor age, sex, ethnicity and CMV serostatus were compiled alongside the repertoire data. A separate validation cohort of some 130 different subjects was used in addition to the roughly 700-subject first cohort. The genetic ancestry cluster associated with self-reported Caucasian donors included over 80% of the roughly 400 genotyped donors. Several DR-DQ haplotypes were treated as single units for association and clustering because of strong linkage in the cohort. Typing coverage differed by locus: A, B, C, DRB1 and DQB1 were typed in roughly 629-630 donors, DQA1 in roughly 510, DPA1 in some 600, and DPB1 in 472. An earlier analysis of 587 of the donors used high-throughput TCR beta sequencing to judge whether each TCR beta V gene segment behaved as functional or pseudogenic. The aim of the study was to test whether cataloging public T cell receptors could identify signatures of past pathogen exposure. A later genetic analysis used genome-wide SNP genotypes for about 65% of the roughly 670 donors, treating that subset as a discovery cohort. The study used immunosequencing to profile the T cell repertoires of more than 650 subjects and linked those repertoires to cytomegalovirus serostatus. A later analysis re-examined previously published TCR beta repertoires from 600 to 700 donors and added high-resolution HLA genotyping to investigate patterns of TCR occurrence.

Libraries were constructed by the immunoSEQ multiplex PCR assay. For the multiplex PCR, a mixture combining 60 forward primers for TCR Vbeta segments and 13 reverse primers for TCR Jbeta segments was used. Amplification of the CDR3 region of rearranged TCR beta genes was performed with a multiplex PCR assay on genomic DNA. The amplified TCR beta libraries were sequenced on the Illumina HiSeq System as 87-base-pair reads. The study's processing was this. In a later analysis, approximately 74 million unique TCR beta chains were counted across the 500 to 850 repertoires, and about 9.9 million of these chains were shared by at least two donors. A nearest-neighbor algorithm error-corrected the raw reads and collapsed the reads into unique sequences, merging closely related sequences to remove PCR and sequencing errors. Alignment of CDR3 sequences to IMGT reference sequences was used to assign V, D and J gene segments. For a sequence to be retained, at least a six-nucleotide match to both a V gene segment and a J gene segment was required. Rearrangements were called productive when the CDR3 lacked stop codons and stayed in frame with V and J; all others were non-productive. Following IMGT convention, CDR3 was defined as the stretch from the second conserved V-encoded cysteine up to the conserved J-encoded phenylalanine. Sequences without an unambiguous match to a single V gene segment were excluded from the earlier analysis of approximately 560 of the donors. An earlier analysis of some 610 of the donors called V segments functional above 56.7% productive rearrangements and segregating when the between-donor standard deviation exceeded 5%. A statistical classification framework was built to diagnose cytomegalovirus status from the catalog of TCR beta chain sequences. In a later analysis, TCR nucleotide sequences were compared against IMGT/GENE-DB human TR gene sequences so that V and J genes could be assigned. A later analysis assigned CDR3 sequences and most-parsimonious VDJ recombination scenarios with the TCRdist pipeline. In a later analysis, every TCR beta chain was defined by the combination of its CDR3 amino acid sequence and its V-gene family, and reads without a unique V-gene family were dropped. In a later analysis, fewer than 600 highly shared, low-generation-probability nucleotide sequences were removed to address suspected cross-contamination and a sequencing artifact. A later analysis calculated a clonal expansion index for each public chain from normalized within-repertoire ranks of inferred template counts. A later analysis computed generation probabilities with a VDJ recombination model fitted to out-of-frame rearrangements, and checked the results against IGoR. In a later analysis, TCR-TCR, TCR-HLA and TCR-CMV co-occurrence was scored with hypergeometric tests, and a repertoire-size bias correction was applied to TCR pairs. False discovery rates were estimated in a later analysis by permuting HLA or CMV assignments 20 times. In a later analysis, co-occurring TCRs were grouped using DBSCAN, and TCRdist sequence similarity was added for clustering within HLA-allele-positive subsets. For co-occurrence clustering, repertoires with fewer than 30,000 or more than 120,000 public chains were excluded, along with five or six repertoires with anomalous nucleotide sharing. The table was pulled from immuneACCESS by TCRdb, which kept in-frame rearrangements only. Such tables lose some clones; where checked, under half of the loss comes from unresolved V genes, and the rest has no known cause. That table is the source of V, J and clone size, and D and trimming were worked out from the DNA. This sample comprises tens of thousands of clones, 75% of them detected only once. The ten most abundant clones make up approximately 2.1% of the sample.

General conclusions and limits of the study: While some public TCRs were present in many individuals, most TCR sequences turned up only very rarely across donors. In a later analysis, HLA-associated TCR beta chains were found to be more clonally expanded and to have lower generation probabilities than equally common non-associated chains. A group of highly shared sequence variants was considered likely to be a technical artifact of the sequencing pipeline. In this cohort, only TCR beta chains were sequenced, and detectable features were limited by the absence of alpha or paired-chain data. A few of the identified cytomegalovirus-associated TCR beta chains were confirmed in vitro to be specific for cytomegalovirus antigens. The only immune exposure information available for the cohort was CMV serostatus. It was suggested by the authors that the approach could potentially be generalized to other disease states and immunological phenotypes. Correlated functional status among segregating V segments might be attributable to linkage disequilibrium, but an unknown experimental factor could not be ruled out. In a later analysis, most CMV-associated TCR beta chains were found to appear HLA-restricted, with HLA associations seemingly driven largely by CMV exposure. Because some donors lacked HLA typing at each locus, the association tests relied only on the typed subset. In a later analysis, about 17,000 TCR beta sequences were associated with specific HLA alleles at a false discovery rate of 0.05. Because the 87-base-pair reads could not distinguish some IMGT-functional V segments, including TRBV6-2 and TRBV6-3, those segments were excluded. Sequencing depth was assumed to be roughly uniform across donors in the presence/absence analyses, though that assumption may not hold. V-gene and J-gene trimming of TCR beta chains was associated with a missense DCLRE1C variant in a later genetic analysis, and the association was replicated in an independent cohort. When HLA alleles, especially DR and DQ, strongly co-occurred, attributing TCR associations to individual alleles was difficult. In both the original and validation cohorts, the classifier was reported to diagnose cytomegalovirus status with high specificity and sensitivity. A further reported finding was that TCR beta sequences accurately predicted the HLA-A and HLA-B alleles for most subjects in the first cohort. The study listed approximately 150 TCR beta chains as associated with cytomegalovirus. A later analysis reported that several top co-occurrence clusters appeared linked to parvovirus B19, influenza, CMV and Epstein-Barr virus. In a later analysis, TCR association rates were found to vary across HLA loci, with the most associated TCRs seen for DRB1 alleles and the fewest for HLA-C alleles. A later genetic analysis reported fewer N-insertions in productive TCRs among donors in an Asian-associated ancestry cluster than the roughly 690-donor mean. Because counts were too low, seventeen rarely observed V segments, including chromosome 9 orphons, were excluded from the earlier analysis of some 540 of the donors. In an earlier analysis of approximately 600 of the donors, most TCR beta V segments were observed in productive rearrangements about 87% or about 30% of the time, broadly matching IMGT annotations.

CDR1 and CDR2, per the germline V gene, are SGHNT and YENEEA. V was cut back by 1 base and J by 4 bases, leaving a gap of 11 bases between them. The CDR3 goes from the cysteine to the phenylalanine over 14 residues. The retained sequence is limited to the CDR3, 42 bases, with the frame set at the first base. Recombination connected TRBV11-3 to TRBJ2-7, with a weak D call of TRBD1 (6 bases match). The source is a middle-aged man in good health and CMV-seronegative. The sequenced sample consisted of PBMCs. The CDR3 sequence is CASSLGGTPYEQYF. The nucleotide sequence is TGTGCCAGCAGCTTAGGAGGGACACCTTACGAGCAGTACTTC. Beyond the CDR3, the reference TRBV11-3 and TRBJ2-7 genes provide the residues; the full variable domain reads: EAGVVQSPRYKIIEKKQPVAFWCNPISGHNTLYWYLQNLGQGPELLIRYENEEAVDDSQLPKDRFSAERLKGVDSTLKIQPAELGDSAVYLCASSLGGTPYEQYFGPGTRLTVT.